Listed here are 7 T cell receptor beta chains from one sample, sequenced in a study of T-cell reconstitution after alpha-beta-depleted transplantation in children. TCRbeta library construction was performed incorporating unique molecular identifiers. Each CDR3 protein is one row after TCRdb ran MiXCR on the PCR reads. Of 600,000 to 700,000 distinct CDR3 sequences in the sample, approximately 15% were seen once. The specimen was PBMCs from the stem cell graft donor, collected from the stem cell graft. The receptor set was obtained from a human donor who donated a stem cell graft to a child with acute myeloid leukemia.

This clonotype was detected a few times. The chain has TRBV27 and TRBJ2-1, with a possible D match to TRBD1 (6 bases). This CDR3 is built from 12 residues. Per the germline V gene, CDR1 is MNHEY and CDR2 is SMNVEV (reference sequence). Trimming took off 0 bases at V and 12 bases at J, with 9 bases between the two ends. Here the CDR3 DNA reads TGTGCCAGCAGTTTATCGAGGACAGCGCAGTTCTTC. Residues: CASSLSRTAQFF.

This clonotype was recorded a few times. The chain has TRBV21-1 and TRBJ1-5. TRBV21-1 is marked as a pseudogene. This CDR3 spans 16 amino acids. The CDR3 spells CASSRGGFKPNQPQHF. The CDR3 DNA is TGTGCCAGCAGCCGGGGGGGGTTTAAACCTAATCAGCCCCAGCATTTT.

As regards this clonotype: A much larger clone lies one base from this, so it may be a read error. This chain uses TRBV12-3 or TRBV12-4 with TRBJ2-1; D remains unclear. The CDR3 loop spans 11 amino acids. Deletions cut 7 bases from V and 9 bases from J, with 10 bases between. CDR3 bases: TGTGCCAGCACCTTGAGGAGTGAGCAGTTCTTC. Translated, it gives CASTLRSEQFF.

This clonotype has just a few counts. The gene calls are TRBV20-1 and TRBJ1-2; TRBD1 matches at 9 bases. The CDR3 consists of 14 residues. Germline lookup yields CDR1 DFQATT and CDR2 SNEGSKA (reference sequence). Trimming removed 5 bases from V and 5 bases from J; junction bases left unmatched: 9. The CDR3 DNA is TGCAGTGCTGAGTCGGGGACAGGGAGGTATGGCTACACCTTC. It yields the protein CSAESGTGRYGYTF.

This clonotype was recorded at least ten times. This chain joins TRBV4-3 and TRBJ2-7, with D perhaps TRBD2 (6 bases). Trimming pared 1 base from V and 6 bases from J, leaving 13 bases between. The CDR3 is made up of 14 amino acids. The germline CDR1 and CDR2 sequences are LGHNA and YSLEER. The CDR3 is CASSQAGGISEQYF. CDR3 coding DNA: TGCGCCAGCAGCCAAGCTGGGGGGATAAGCGAGCAGTACTTC.

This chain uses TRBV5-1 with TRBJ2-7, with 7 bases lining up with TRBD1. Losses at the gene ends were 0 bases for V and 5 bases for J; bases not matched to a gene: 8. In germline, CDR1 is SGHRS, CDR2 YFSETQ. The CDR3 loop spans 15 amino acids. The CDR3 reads CASSLGGRGMDEQYV. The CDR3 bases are TGCGCCAGCAGCTTGGGAGGCAGGGGGATGGACGAGCAGTACGTC.

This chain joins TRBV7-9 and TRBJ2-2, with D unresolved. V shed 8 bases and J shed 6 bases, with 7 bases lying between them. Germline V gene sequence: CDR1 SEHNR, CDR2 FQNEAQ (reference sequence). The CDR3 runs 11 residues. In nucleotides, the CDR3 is TGTGCCAGCCCCCGTTCCGGGGAGCTGTTTTTT. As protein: CASPRSGELFF.